These 29 T cell receptor beta chains were sequenced from one sample in a study of blood T cell repertoires in COVID-19. Here immunoSEQ multiplex PCR was the method, and the copy in TCRdb shows in-frame clones only, minus some. Of 350,000 to 450,000 clones in the sample, nearly 90% were seen once. Sequencing was done on a sample of PBMCs or T cells enriched from blood (not recorded which). The receptor source for this set is a woman aged 25 to 39 who had recovered from COVID-19.

The V call is TRBV23-1, the J call TRBJ1-6; possibly TRBD1 for D (6 bases). TRBV23-1 is known as an ORF, though its function is uncertain. The CDR3 extends over 16 amino acids. V was shortened by 7 bases and J by 8 bases, with 21 bases between the two germline ends. Written as DNA, the CDR3 is TGCGCCAGCACCTCTACAGGGCTTTGTAACGATTCACCCCTCCACTTT. It specifies CASTSTGLCNDSPLHF.

This sequence joins TRBV4-2 and TRBJ2-1; D unclear. V lost 0 bases and J lost 6, with 6 bases in between. From germline, CDR1 is LGHNA and CDR2 YNFKEQ. This CDR3 spans 13 amino acids. The CDR3 here is CASSQDSLNEQFF. The CDR3, as DNA: TGTGCCAGCAGCCAAGATAGTCTCAATGAGCAGTTCTTC.

The chain couples TRBV3-1 (or the pseudogene TRBV3-2) to TRBJ1-2; D might be TRBD1 (5 bases). V lost 1 base and J lost 4, with 7 bases in between. Per germline, CDR1 LGHDT and CDR2 YNNKEL (reference sequence). The CDR3 covers 13 residues. The CDR3 spells CASSQVGGYGYTF. The CDR3 nucleotides read TGTGCCAGCAGCCAAGTCGGGGGCTATGGCTACACCTTC.

The rearrangement uses TRBV18 and TRBJ1-5; TRBD1 is a possible D gene (5 bases). Germline loops: CDR1 KGHSH, CDR2 LQKENI. This CDR3 spans 16 amino acids. V was pared by 2 bases and J by 2 bases, with 13 bases between. The CDR3 loop reads CASSPTAGAGNQPQHF. CDR3 in DNA: TGTGCCAGCTCACCAACAGCTGGGGCTGGCAATCAGCCCCAGCATTTT.

This clone appeared a single time. The rearrangement uses TRBV29-1 and TRBJ1-1; the D is unclear. V lost 3 bases and J lost 6, with 17 bases in between. CDR3 length: 14 residues. Germline CDR1 is SQVTM and CDR2 is ANQGSEA. The CDR3 coding sequence is TGCAGCGTTGAGTTCCCTAGGAGAACGGCTGAAGCTTTCTTT. This encodes CSVEFPRRTAEAFF.

The chain joins TRBV28 to TRBJ1-2; D might be TRBD1 (6 bases). The CDR3 has 14 residues. The germline CDR1 and CDR2 sequences are MDHEN and SYDVKM. V was trimmed by 6 bases and J by 8 bases, leaving 19 bases between them. CDR3 DNA: TGTGCCAGCAGGGCCGGGACACCGATTTACGGCTACACCTTC. As protein: CASRAGTPIYGYTF.

This clone was seen once. The rearrangement links TRBV4-3 to TRBJ1-1; TRBD1 agrees at 9 bases. The J segment lost 2 bases and the V segment lost 3 bases, leaving 7 bases of the junction unmatched. The length of the CDR3 is 16 residues. CDR1 is LGHNA and CDR2 is YSLEER in the germline V gene. CDR3 bases: TGCGCCAGCAGCCACTACCGGGACAGGGTAAACACTGAAGCTTTCTTT. It yields the protein CASSHYRDRVNTEAFF.

The rearrangement joins TRBV9 to TRBJ1-3; D may be TRBD1 (5 bases). The CDR3 is made up of 15 amino acids. V dropped 0 bases and J dropped 2 bases, with 9 bases sitting between them. Germline-derived CDR1 and CDR2 are SGDLS and YYNGEE. The chain's CDR3 is CASSVEVRAGNTIYF. The CDR3 nucleotides are TGTGCCAGCAGCGTAGAGGTCAGGGCTGGAAACACCATATATTTT.

This chain connects TRBV6-5 to TRBJ2-1; weak D call: TRBD1 (5 bases). V shed 6 bases and J shed 9 bases, with 18 bases lying between them. Germline V gives CDR1 MNHEY, CDR2 SVGAGI. This CDR3 has 14 amino acids. The CDR3 reads CASSYLGASGEQFF. CDR3 DNA: TGTGCCAGCAGCTACCTAGGGGCGTCAGGTGAGCAGTTCTTC.

The chain combines TRBV7-9 with TRBJ2-2; the match to TRBD1 covers 7 bases. Germline V CDR1 and CDR2: SEHNR, FQNEAQ (reference sequence). This CDR3 contains 14 residues. V dropped 10 bases and J dropped 5; count of bases not matched to a gene: 10. CDR3 DNA sequence: TGTGCCACCCGCCCGAGACAGGGTACCGGGGAGCTGTTTTTT. The encoded protein is CATRPRQGTGELFF.

The chain carries TRBV27 and TRBJ1-6, with D perhaps matching TRBD1 (5 bases). The CDR3 has 14 residues. Per germline, CDR1 MNHEY and CDR2 SMNVEV (reference sequence). Trimming left V 6 bases short and J 10 bases short, with 16 bases between. CDR3 DNA: TGTGCCAGCAGCCCAATAGGGGTCGGCTCACCCCTCCACTTT. Amino acids: CASSPIGVGSPLHF.

This chain connects TRBV7-9 to TRBJ1-5; TRBD1 aligns across 7 bases. Germline values: CDR1 SEHNR, CDR2 FQNEAQ (reference sequence). V shed 0 bases, J shed 2 bases, and the junction held 7 bases outside the gene matches. The CDR3 is 17 residues long. The CDR3 DNA follows: TGTGCCAGCAGCTTAGCAGGGGGCGGGGCTGGCAATCAGCCCCAGCATTTT. Protein sequence: CASSLAGGGAGNQPQHF.

The rearrangement joins TRBV5-6 to TRBJ1-1; D gene ambiguous. Looked up from germline, CDR1 is SGHDT and CDR2 is YYEEEE. The CDR3 runs 16 residues. Deletions cut 2 bases from V and 10 bases from J, with 24 bases between. The CDR3 sequence is CASSFGYIGVRERAFF. The DNA for the CDR3 is TGTGCCAGCAGCTTTGGATACATCGGTGTGCGGGAGAGAGCTTTCTTT. The complete variable domain, with remaining parts taken from reference TRBV5-6 and TRBJ1-1, reads DAGVTQSPTHLIKTRGQQVTLRCSPKSGHDTVSWYQQALGQGPQFIFQYYEEEERQRGNFPDRFSGHQFPNYSSELNVNALLLGDSALYLCASSFGYIGVRERAFFGQGTRLTVV.

The chain recombines TRBV15 with TRBJ2-2; 9 bases agree with TRBD2. V lost 6 bases, J lost 3 bases, and 8 bases stayed unmatched. The CDR3 totals 16 residues. Germline CDR1 and CDR2: LNHNV and YYDKDF (reference sequence). The CDR3 sequence is CATRAGGPDDTGELFF. Written as DNA, the CDR3 is TGTGCCACCAGAGCGGGGGGCCCAGATGACACCGGGGAGCTGTTTTTT.

The chain has TRBV7-2 and TRBJ2-5, with D unclear. The V gene lost 3 bases and the J gene lost 5 bases, with 10 bases spanning the gap. In germline, CDR1 is SGHTA, CDR2 FQGNSA. The CDR3 loop spans 13 amino acids. CDR3 in amino acids: CASSFGYLETQYF. The CDR3 DNA follows: TGTGCCAGCAGCTTCGGTTACCTGGAGACCCAGTACTTC.

This chain uses TRBV27 with TRBJ2-4, with 9 bases aligning to TRBD2. V shed 4 bases, J shed 3 bases, and the junction held 16 bases outside the gene matches. The CDR3 totals 19 residues. The germline CDR1 and CDR2 sequences are MNHEY and SMNVEV (reference sequence). The CDR3 DNA reads as TGTGCCAGCAGTTCTAAGATCGCGGGAGGGCCCTTAGGCAAAAACATTCAGTACTTC. It yields the protein CASSSKIAGGPLGKNIQYF.

This chain connects TRBV29-1 to TRBJ1-2; TRBD1 aligns across 8 bases. V dropped 8 bases and J dropped 4; count of bases not matched to a gene: 6. The CDR3 is 12 amino acids. In germline, CDR1 is SQVTM, CDR2 ANQGSEA. The CDR3 sequence is CSTRTGPYGYTF. The DNA of the CDR3 is TGCAGCACACGGACAGGGCCCTATGGCTACACCTTC.

This clone occurred many times. V usage is TRBV29-1 and J usage is TRBJ1-5; D is ambiguous. Germline loops: CDR1 SQVTM, CDR2 ANQGSEA. V was trimmed by 6 bases and J by 1 base, leaving 10 bases between them. This CDR3 is built from 13 residues. CDR3 loop: CSVRVKSNQPQHF. In DNA form, the CDR3 reads TGCAGCGTGAGGGTAAAAAGCAATCAGCCCCAGCATTTT.

The chain links TRBV5-5 to TRBJ1-3; no definite D call. Per germline, CDR1 SGHKS and CDR2 YYEKEE (reference sequence). CDR3 length equals 15 residues. The V and J ends lost 0 bases and 0 bases respectively, with 7 bases between them. CDR3: CASSLVSGSGNTIYF. The DNA for the CDR3 is TGTGCCAGCAGCTTGGTTAGTGGCTCTGGAAACACCATATATTTT.

The CDR3 DNA follows: TGTGCCAGCACCGCCCGTCAGGGAGGAGGTTACACCTTC. As protein: CASTARQGGGYTF. The chain couples TRBV12-3 or TRBV12-4 to TRBJ1-2; a possible D gene is TRBD1 (5 bases). Trimming cost V 7 bases and J 11 bases, with 20 bases left between them. The CDR3 is 13 residues long.

The chain links TRBV9 to TRBJ2-1; 8 nucleotides align to TRBD2. Germline V gene data show CDR1 as SGDLS and CDR2 as YYNGEE. Trimming at V came to 0 bases and at J to 5 bases, leaving 7 bases not matched to a gene. CDR3 length: 16 amino acids. The CDR3 region has the DNA TGTGCCAGCAGCGTAGTTGGACGGGAGGGCCACAATGAGCAGTTCTTC. Translating gives CASSVVGREGHNEQFF.

The chain has TRBV14 and TRBJ2-7, with 11 bases fitting TRBD2. The trim removed 0 bases at V and 7 bases at J, leaving 5 bases unmatched. Germline assignment: CDR1 SGHDN and CDR2 FVKESK. The CDR3 is 15 amino acids. In DNA form, the CDR3 reads TGTGCCAGCAGCCAAGAACTAGCGGGAGCGAGGGAGCAGTACTTC. The encoded protein is CASSQELAGAREQYF.

The V gene is TRBV5-4, the J gene TRBJ2-3, with 10 bases that match TRBD1. Germline trimming cut 4 bases from V and 3 bases from J; bases unmatched to any gene: 20. The CDR3 runs 20 residues. Germline CDR1 and CDR2: SGHNT and YYREEE (reference sequence). CDR3 sequence: CASSPKTGGAGSSPTDTQYF. The CDR3 DNA is TGTGCCAGCAGCCCCAAGACAGGGGGCGCGGGGAGTTCACCGACAGATACGCAGTATTTT.

The chain links TRBV28 to TRBJ2-5; 8 bases are a match to TRBD1. This CDR3 region has 14 residues. Looked up from germline, CDR1 is MDHEN and CDR2 is SYDVKM. V trimming: 5 bases; J trimming: 7 bases; junction bases outside the gene matches: 9. CDR3 DNA: TGTGCCAGCAGTACAGGGGGGCCCTTTTTGACCCAGTACTTC. Protein product: CASSTGGPFLTQYF.

This clone was counted a single time. This chain joins TRBV24-1 and TRBJ2-1; tentatively, D is TRBD1 (5 bases). The germline CDR1 and CDR2 sequences are KGHDR and SFDVKD. V lost 5 bases to trimming and J lost 5 bases, with 9 bases between them. The CDR3 runs 13 residues. CDR3 sequence (DNA): TGTGCCACCAGTGGGGCAGGGCACAATGAGCAGTTCTTC. Protein product: CATSGAGHNEQFF.

The genes are TRBV28 and TRBJ2-5; 8 positions match TRBD2. Germline V gene data show CDR1 as MDHEN and CDR2 as SYDVKM. V dropped 5 bases and J dropped 10; count of bases not matched to a gene: 18. The CDR3 is 16 residues long. Here the CDR3 reads CASSPTPSGLGPNQYF. The CDR3 bases are TGTGCCAGCAGTCCTACCCCTAGCGGGTTGGGCCCGAACCAGTACTTC.

The chain employs TRBV3-1 (or the pseudogene TRBV3-2) and TRBJ1-1, with a possible D match to TRBD1 (6 bases). The CDR3 runs 13 residues. Germline CDR1 LGHDT, CDR2 YNNKEL (reference sequence). V dropped 1 base and J dropped 11 bases, with 14 bases sitting between them. CDR3 sequence: CASSQGGGRDAFF. CDR3 DNA: TGTGCCAGCAGCCAAGGCGGGGGCAGGGACGCTTTCTTT.

The chain combines TRBV7-2 with TRBJ2-7; 10 bases are a match to TRBD1. The V gene's germline CDR1 is SGHTA and CDR2 FQGNSA. This CDR3 has 15 residues. Germline trimming cut 5 bases from V and 3 bases from J; bases unmatched to any gene: 7. The CDR3 here is CASSVDRGRVYEQYF. Written as DNA, the CDR3 is TGTGCCAGCAGCGTCGACAGGGGGCGCGTCTACGAGCAGTACTTC.

The rearrangement joins TRBV5-1 to TRBJ2-7; TRBD2 agrees at 14 bases. The CDR3 totals 19 residues. The V gene end was trimmed by 4 bases and the J gene end by 0 bases; junction bases not matched to a gene: 12. CDR1 is SGHRS, CDR2 YFSETQ, per germline. CDR3 region: CASSQGTSGGRPLSYEQYF. Written as DNA, the CDR3 is TGCGCCAGCAGCCAAGGGACTAGCGGGGGCAGACCACTCTCCTACGAGCAGTACTTC.